This T cell receptor beta chain was captured in a study of blood T cell repertoires in COVID-19. At the level of the study: Both acute and convalescent COVID-19 samples were obtained from the United States, Italy and Spain.

Sequenced by immunoSEQ multiplex PCR; TCRdb stores in-frame clones only, minus some. The sample holds 40,000 to 50,000 clones; roughly 90% are singletons and the top ten take 20% to 25%. V was clipped by 8 bases and J by 5 bases, with 12 bases between them. There are 12 residues in the CDR3. Germline CDR1 reads MNHEY; CDR2 reads SVGAGI. Sequenced input: peripheral blood. This chain joins TRBV6-5 and TRBJ1-2; a weak D match, TRBD1 (6 bases). This receptor was taken from a man in his forties or fifties with active COVID-19. The CDR3 coding sequence is TGTGCCAGCGAAAGGGGGAAGTATGGCTACACCTTC. Protein product: CASERGKYGYTF.